What follows is one TCR beta chain and its context. Treatment meaning: approximately 18 received Ad26.COV2.S at low or high dose, single or two shots; about 5 received placebo; per-sample allocation not given. Sample collection was performed on day 63 after the first vaccine or placebo injection. This vaccine is an Ad26 vector that expresses the Wuhan-strain SARS-CoV-2 spike. This entry is derived from a study of Ad26.COV2.S vaccination and SARS-CoV-2 variants. The data were produced by immunoSEQ multiplex PCR, yet TCRdb's version contains in-frame clones alone and is incomplete. The sample yields about 350,000 clones, about 85% seen once. J lost 4 bases, V lost 1 base, and 5 bases had no gene match. The CDR3 is 15 residues long. CDR1 SGHVS and CDR2 FQNEAQ come from the germline V gene.

V gene TRBV7-8 combines with J gene TRBJ1-2; TRBD1 matches 8 bases. The receptor comes from a person between 18 and 59 years old who received the Ad26.COV2.S COVID-19 vaccine or a placebo. Material: peripheral blood, obtained in a trial of Ad26.COV2.S vaccine versus placebo. The DNA of the CDR3 is TGTGCCAGCAGCTTAGGCAGGGGGCGTTCCTATGGCTACACCTTC. Protein product: CASSLGRGRSYGYTF.